These 16 T cell receptor beta chains were sequenced from one sample in a study of STAT5B mutations in CD4+ large granular lymphocyte leukemia. Produced via immunoSEQ multiplex PCR; TCRdb's table is partial and in-frame only. Seen here are roughly 29,000 clones, over 60% observed once, and the top ten hold over 3%. The specimen sequenced was CD4+ T cells from blood buffy coats. These receptors were taken from a human donor in good health.

This chain's CDR3 is CASRLRGGAGDEQYF. The CDR3 coding sequence is TGTGCCAGCAGACTGCGGGGGGGCGCAGGAGACGAGCAGTACTTC. V usage is TRBV6-5 and J usage is TRBJ2-7, with 9 bases aligning to TRBD2. The CDR3 has 15 residues. Losses at the gene ends were 6 bases for V and 5 bases for J; bases not matched to a gene: 11. In germline, CDR1 is MNHEY, CDR2 SVGAGI.

The chain is built from TRBV10-3 and TRBJ2-1; unclear D gene. CDR3 length equals 12 residues. Germline V CDR1 and CDR2: ENHRY, SYGVKD. V lost 10 bases and J lost 4, with 11 bases in between. The CDR3 loop is CATLGQYNEQFF. The CDR3 region has the DNA TGTGCCACCCTGGGCCAGTACAATGAGCAGTTCTTC.

CDR3 in DNA: TGTGCCAGTAGTAATACAGGCTTGAATAGCAATCAGCCCCAGCATTTT. It specifies CASSNTGLNSNQPQHF. The chain recombines TRBV19 with TRBJ1-5; TRBD1 might be the D (5 bases). The germline gives CDR1 LNHDA, CDR2 SQIVND (reference sequence). V was pared by 4 bases and J by 0 bases, with 13 bases between. The CDR3 consists of 16 residues.

The chain employs TRBV4-3 and TRBJ2-3; possible D gene TRBD2, 5 bases. Germline values: CDR1 LGHNA, CDR2 YSLEER. V lost 1 base and J lost 7, with 9 bases in between. The CDR3 sequence is 13 residues long. CDR3 DNA: TGCGCCAGCAGCCAAGTGTACGGGAATACGCAGTATTTT. Amino acid sequence: CASSQVYGNTQYF.

This rearrangement joins TRBV4-3 to TRBJ2-1; D not resolved. V was cut by 0 bases and J by 5 bases, with 14 bases left in between. This CDR3 comprises 16 residues. From germline, CDR1 is LGHNA and CDR2 YSLEER. Here the CDR3 DNA reads TGCGCCAGCAGCCAAGATGGGGTAGCCGGCGACAATGAGCAGTTCTTC. This codes for CASSQDGVAGDNEQFF.

With respect to this clone: Its ends do not fully match the called genes, so a read error is possible. The V call is TRBV7-9, the J call TRBJ2-5; no clear D. Germline V gives CDR1 SEHNR, CDR2 FQNEAQ (reference sequence). The CDR3 has 13 residues. CDR3 in amino acids: CASSLDKQETQYF. The CDR3 nucleotides are TGTGCTAGCAGCTTAGACAAACAAGAGACCCAGTACTTC.

The V and J genes are TRBV13 and TRBJ2-3, with D possibly TRBD2 on 6 matching bases. Trimming pared 5 bases from V and 10 bases from J, leaving 19 bases between. Germline CDR1 PRHDT, CDR2 FYEKMQ (reference sequence). The CDR3 runs 14 residues. CDR3 sequence (DNA): TGTGCCAGCAGCCCCGCGACTAGTCCCCTGGCGCAGTATTTT. It translates to CASSPATSPLAQYF.

The J gene is TRBJ1-3, the V gene TRBV19; maybe TRBD1 (5 bases). This CDR3 has 14 amino acids. Germline V gene lookup returns CDR1 LNHDA and CDR2 SQIVND (reference sequence). V was cut by 5 bases and J by 10 bases, with 18 bases left in between. CDR3 DNA sequence: TGTGCCAGTAGTTTCCTCCGGGACCGGAAGACCATATATTTT. Translating gives CASSFLRDRKTIYF. The entire variable domain, with the rest obtained from reference TRBV19 and TRBJ1-3, is as follows: DGGITQSPKYLFRKEGQNVTLSCEQNLNHDAMYWYRQDPGQGLRLIYYSQIVNDFQKGDIAEGYSVSREKKESFPLTVTSAQKNPTAFYLCASSFLRDRKTIYFGEGSWLTVV.

This clone has only a few counts. The chain combines TRBV6-1 with TRBJ1-1; 9 bases are shared with TRBD1. Germline V gives CDR1 MNHNS, CDR2 SASEGT. The CDR3 totals 15 residues. The J segment lost 5 bases and the V segment lost 4 bases, leaving 8 bases of the junction unmatched. CDR3 in amino acids: CASSALGQGRTEAFF. The CDR3 bases are TGTGCCAGCAGTGCCTTAGGACAGGGGAGGACTGAAGCTTTCTTT.

The chain recombines TRBV29-1 with TRBJ2-5, with 9 nucleotides matching TRBD2. This CDR3 comprises 15 residues. Germline values: CDR1 SQVTM, CDR2 ANQGSEA. CDR3 coding DNA: TGCTCAGGGAAGGGCGGGAGGGCCCAGGGAGAGACCCAGTACTTC. Its protein is CSGKGGRAQGETQYF.

The table lists this clone with a few counts. This chain uses TRBV5-1 with TRBJ2-7; D is perhaps TRBD2 (6 bases). Trimming stripped 4 bases from V and 0 bases from J, with 20 bases between. The germline V gene encodes CDR1 SGHRS and CDR2 YFSETQ. The CDR3 is made up of 17 amino acids. CDR3 in amino acids: CASSQPSLADYSYEQYF. CDR3 nucleotides: TGCGCCAGCAGCCAACCGAGTTTGGCGGACTACTCCTACGAGCAGTACTTC.

The V and J genes are TRBV7-8 and TRBJ1-3; 7 bases match TRBD1. The CDR3 sequence is 16 residues long. Germline CDR1 is SGHVS and CDR2 is FQNEAQ. The V and J ends lost 5 bases and 0 bases, in that order; junction bases with no gene match: 7. The CDR3 DNA sequence: TGTGCCAGCAGCAGTAAAGGGGGCGGCTCTGGAAACACCATATATTTT. This sequence encodes CASSSKGGGSGNTIYF.

This rearrangement joins TRBV7-9 to TRBJ2-7; possibly TRBD1 or TRBD2 for D (5 bases each). The germline V gene encodes CDR1 SEHNR and CDR2 FQNEAQ (reference sequence). Between the trimmed V and J ends, which lost 3 bases and 3 bases, there was a span of 27 bases. This CDR3 has 19 residues. CDR3 DNA: TGTGCCAGCAGCTTTGGTTCTTACCCAACGCCCAGGGACGACTACGAGCAGTACTTC. This translates into CASSFGSYPTPRDDYEQYF. The full variable domain, in which reference TRBV7-9 and TRBJ2-7 provide the parts outside the CDR3, is DTGVSQNPRHKITKRGQNVTFRCDPISEHNRLYWYRQTLGQGPEFLTYFQNEAQLEKSRLLSDRFSAERPKGSFSTLEIQRTEQGDSAMYLCASSFGSYPTPRDDYEQYFGPGTRLTVT.

The V gene is TRBV7-9, the J gene TRBJ1-1; no clear D. The CDR3 loop spans 15 amino acids. Trimming pared 1 base from V and 2 bases from J, leaving 11 bases between. The germline CDR1 and CDR2 sequences are SEHNR and FQNEAQ (reference sequence). Here the CDR3 DNA reads TGTGCCAGCAGCTTAGGGAAAGGTCCCAACACTGAAGCTTTCTTT. Translating it yields CASSLGKGPNTEAFF.

The CDR3 region is CASSGTLLQPQHF. The CDR3, as DNA: TGCGCCAGCAGTGGCACACTTCTTCAGCCCCAGCATTTT. V and J are TRBV10-1 and TRBJ1-5, with D unresolved. CDR1 is WNHNN and CDR2 is SYGVQD in the germline V gene (reference sequence). The CDR3 length is 13 residues. Trimming left V 4 bases short and J 6 bases short, with 10 bases between.

Only one count was recorded for this clone. The chain recombines TRBV29-1 with TRBJ2-5, with D perhaps TRBD1 (6 bases). Trimming stripped 8 bases from V and 7 bases from J, with 20 bases between. Germline V gene sequence: CDR1 SQVTM, CDR2 ANQGSEA. This CDR3 is 13 amino acids long. The CDR3 DNA follows: TGCAGCTCTTCCGGGACAACTCTAGCGACCCAGTACTTC. It codes for CSSSGTTLATQYF. Filled out from reference TRBV29-1 and TRBJ2-5, the complete variable domain reads SAVISQKPSRDICQRGTSLTIQCQVDSQVTMMFWYRQQPGQSLTLIATANQGSEATYESGFVIDKFPISRPNLTFSTLTVSNMSPEDSSIYLCSSSGTTLATQYFGPGTRLLVL.